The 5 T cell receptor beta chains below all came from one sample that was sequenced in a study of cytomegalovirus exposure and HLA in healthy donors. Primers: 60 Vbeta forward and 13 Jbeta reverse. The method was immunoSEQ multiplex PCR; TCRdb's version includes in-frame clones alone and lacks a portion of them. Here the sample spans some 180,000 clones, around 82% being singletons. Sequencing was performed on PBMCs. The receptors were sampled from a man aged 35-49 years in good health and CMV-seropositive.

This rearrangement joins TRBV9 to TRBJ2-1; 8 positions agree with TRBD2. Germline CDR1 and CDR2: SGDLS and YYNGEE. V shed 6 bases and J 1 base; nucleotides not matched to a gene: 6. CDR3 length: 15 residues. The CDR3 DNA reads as TGTGCCAGCACTCTGGGACTAGTGTCCTACAATGAGCAGTTCTTC. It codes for CASTLGLVSYNEQFF. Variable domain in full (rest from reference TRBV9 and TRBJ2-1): DSGVTQTPKHLITATGQRVTLRCSPRSGDLSVYWYQQSLDQGLQFLIQYYNGEERAKGNILERFSAQQFPDLHSELNLSSLELGDSALYFCASTLGLVSYNEQFFGPGTRLTVL.

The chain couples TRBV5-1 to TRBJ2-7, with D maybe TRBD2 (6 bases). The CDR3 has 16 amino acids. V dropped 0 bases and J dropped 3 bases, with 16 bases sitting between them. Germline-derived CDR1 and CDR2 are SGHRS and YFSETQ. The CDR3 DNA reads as TGCGCCAGCAGCTTGGGGGGTACTAGCTCCCACTACGAGCAGTACTTC. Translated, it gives CASSLGGTSSHYEQYF.

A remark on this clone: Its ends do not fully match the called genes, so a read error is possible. DNA for the CDR3: TGTGCCAGCAGTTCCAGGGTATACGACACCACATATTTT. This encodes CASSSRVYDTTYF. The genes are TRBV6-5 and TRBJ1-3; possible D gene TRBD1, 5 bases. Germline V CDR1 and CDR2: MNHEY, SVGAGI. The CDR3 length is 13 residues.

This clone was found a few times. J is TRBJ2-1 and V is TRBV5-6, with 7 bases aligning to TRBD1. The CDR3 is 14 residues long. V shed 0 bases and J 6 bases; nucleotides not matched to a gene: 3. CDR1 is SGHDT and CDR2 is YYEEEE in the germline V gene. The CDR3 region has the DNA TGTGCCAGCAGCTTGGAGGACAGGTTCAATGAGCAGTTCTTC. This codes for CASSLEDRFNEQFF.

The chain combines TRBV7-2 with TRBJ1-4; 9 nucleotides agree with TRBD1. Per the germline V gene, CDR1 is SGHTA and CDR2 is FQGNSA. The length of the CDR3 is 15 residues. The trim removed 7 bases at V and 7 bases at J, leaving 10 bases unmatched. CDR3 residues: CASTIGGTGTEKLFF. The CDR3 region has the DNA TGTGCCAGCACCATAGGTGGGACAGGGACTGAAAAACTGTTTTTT.